This section outlines one T cell receptor beta chain sequence together with its context. Only a few counts were recorded for this clonotype. What this receptor recognizes is not known. No much larger clonotype is one base removed from it; base qualities were not supplied. This record belongs to a study of blood T cells in healthy people across ages (dated by TCRdb to the mid-2010s). Broadly, across the study: In model experiments, template switching captured roughly one uniquely barcoded TCR beta cDNA molecule for every two T cells. Using deep sequencing normalized with unique cDNA molecular identifiers, the study measured how TCR beta repertoire diversity changes with age. Four age groups were formed from the donors: young (average approximately 15 years), middle-aged (approximately 41), aged (about 68) and long-lived (roughly 81). For two donors (one aged 18 to 29 and one aged 80 or older), the study analyzed two additional independent replicas of 1 million unique cDNA reads from the same blood draw. Overall study outcomes, separate from this receptor: The percentage of naive T cells measured by flow cytometry correlated strongly with observed TCR beta diversity. Donor CMV infection status was unknown, potentially confounding age-related changes in expanded clonotypes. Compared with the aged group, the long-lived group had more naive CD4+ T cells, fewer expanded clones and increased TCR diversity, suggesting age selection. Estimates of total diversity based on one million sequenced T cells were regarded as lower bounds and as underestimates. Because profiling used bulk unsorted PBMCs, naive and antigen-experienced compartments could not be compared conclusively. As age increased, observed TCR beta diversity per million T cells dropped in a roughly linear way, and a significant reduction was already evident by age roughly 36.

Systemically healthy Caucasian individuals from Russia, around 38 in total and aged roughly 6 to 95 years, were included as donors. Each donor gave 9 to 10 milliliters of peripheral blood, collected into EDTA-treated Vacutainer tubes. PBMCs were isolated by Ficoll-Paque density-gradient centrifugation, with at least 6 million obtained per sample. Trizol reagent was used to extract total RNA from the PBMCs, yielding at least 5.5 micrograms per sample. For every donor, an aliquot of PBMCs went through flow cytometry to measure the percentages of naive CD45RAhigh/CD27high T cells. V was cut back by 5 bases and J by 3 bases, leaving a gap of 10 bases between them. From the cysteine through the phenylalanine, the CDR3 covers 12 amino acids. The kept DNA is CDR3 alone, 36 bases in frame from the first base. The germline V gene (reference sequence) provides CDR1 DFQATT and CDR2 SNEGSKA. The library was prepared using 5' RACE. Sequencing was performed on an Illumina HiSeq 2500. A second PCR of about 7 to 12 cycles was performed with a sample-barcoded 5' primer and a J-beta primer mix. A template-switch 5' adaptor carrying 12 random nucleotides introduced a unique molecular identifier onto each TCR beta cDNA molecule. Each sample yielded at least 3 million CDR3-containing paired-end reads. The Mint cDNA synthesis kit, primed by a TRBC-specific oligonucleotide, was used to synthesize first-strand cDNA from all RNA. Following uracil-DNA glycosylase treatment, all cDNA underwent a first 18-cycle PCR with the universal primers M1SS and BC2_uni_R. The source study handled its data this way. Each sample was normalized by randomly selecting 1 million high-quality reads, each carrying a distinct molecular identifier. Instead of being binned into consensus sequences, reads that shared molecular identifiers were thrown out. MiTCR, set to a Q25 quality threshold and the strictest error-elimination algorithm, was used for CDR3 identification, clonotype clustering and error correction. Lower-bound total TCR beta diversity was estimated with a nonparametric unseen species model using Euler transformation. TCRdb reprocessed the public reads (quality trimming at Q25 with fastp, clone calling with MiXCR) and kept in-frame beta chains. Identical CDR3 proteins give one entry, which carries the most common genes and DNA. Clone size and V and J calls follow TCRdb, not the original study. The sample table contains around 820,000 distinct CDR3 sequences; only one count was recorded for 25% of them. The ten largest clones capture approximately 4% of the sample.

The data were also submitted as part of a second study, on T cells of mothers and their children. The second investigation adds: Nine systemically healthy Caucasian individuals, comprising three mothers and their six children, were included as donors. cDNA synthesis consumed the entire amount of extracted RNA, loaded at 1.5 ug RNA in each 15 ul reaction. In the second PCR, the M1S primer introduced both the sample barcodes and 2-4 random nucleotides. Over 8 million TCR beta CDR3 reads were obtained for each mother, and about 3 million reads were obtained for each child. TCR recombination output is similarly shaped by thymic selection in related and unrelated pairs, with a minor effect exerted by inherited differences. Normalized repertoire overlap was always found to be slightly, but never significantly, higher in related mother-child pairs than in unrelated mother-child pairs. No persistent microchimeric T cell clones were detected, at a sensitivity of approximately 100 clones per million clonotypes. The study used deep NGS to compare TCR beta repertoires of mothers and children, seeking features distinguishing related mother-child pairs from unrelated individuals. Mothers averaged roughly 40 +/- 4 years of age and children averaged 11 +/- 4 years. Libraries were sequenced on Illumina HiSeq 2000 with 100+100 nt paired-end reads after adapter ligation with NEBNext reagents. To avoid cross-contamination, the mother libraries and the child libraries were prepared a month apart and sequenced in separate runs. Each donor had between 500,000 and 2,000,000 distinct TCR beta clonotypes identified. Naive TCR beta clonotypes were estimated from low-frequency clonotypes matched to each donor's FACS-determined naive share, without sorting.

This sequence was found in a boy aged 5-17 years in good health. The sequencing input was blood. The V and J genes are TRBV20-1 and TRBJ2-5; TRBD1 is a weak D gene call, 5 bases matching. In nucleotide form, the sequence is TGCAGTGCTCTGACAGAAAAAGAGACCCAGTACTTC. Translated, this gives CSALTEKETQYF.